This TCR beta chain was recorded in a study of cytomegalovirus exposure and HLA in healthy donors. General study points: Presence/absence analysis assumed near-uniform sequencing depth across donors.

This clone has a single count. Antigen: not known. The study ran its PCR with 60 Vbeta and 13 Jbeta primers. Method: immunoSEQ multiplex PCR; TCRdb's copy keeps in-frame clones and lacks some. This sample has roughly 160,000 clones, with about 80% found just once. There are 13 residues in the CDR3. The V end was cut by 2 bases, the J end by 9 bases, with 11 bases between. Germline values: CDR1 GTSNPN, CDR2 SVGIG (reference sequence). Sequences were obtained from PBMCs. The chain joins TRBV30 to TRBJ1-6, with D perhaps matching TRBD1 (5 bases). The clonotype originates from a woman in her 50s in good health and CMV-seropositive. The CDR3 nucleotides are TGTGCCTGGAGTTGGGGCGATGCTTCACCCCTCCACTTT. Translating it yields CAWSWGDASPLHF.